This T cell receptor beta chain was obtained from a study of beta chain features in type 1 diabetes. Study-wide results and caveats: A potential influence of HLA type upon TCRB rearrangement remained unresolved herein. Patients and controls would share equally any PCR tilt toward shorter templates. Patients' naive, central memory and Treg TCRB repertoires seemed closer to one another than those of healthy donors. Patients with type 1 diabetes carried fewer insertions and had more deletions at their VDJ junctions.

CDR1 is SGHVS, CDR2 FQNEAQ, per germline. CDR3 size: 14 residues. V was pared by 7 bases and J by 1 base, with 13 bases between. This clone came up a few times. Its antigen is unknown. The whole isolated RNA underwent reverse transcription, so sequencing captured expressed TCRB transcripts. Method: immunoSEQ multiplex PCR; TCRdb's copy keeps in-frame clones and lacks some. The table shows hundreds of thousands of clones, with around 30% occurring only once. This clonotype was sampled from a man aged 18 to 29 in good health. V gene TRBV7-8 combines with J gene TRBJ2-5, with D maybe TRBD1 (5 bases). Sequenced sample: naive CD4+ T cells from blood. The CDR3 here is CASTQGVTQETQYF. In DNA form, the CDR3 reads TGTGCCAGCACGCAAGGGGTCACCCAAGAGACCCAGTACTTC.